Following are 21 T cell receptor beta chains from one sample sequenced in a study of blood T cell repertoires in COVID-19. Generated by immunoSEQ multiplex PCR, the TCRdb table keeps only in-frame clones and is missing some. Of about 220,000 clones listed, around 88% were seen once; the top ten hold roughly 2.5%. The sample taken for sequencing was PBMCs or T cells enriched from blood (not recorded which). These receptors all come from a woman aged 40-49 years with acute COVID-19.

The chain couples TRBV21-1 to TRBJ2-6; the D call TRBD1 from the table was never checked on the DNA. TRBV21-1 is a known pseudogene. The CDR3 contains 19 residues. The CDR3 loop is CASSKGDRSLLFGANVLTF. The CDR3 bases are TGTGCCAGCAGCAAAGGGGACAGGAGCCTATTATTTGGGGCCAACGTCCTGACTTTC.

This chain uses TRBV6-2 or TRBV6-3 with TRBJ1-3, with no clear D. The germline gives CDR1 MNHEY, CDR2 SVGEGT. The CDR3 consists of 16 residues. V was cut by 3 bases and J by 0 bases, with 12 bases left in between. The CDR3 sequence: CASSYGEVLSGNTIYF. CDR3 nucleotide sequence: TGTGCCAGCAGTTATGGTGAGGTGCTCTCTGGAAACACCATATATTTT.

This chain connects TRBV6-6 to TRBJ2-7, with D possibly TRBD1 on 6 matching bases. V shed 6 bases and J shed 3 bases, with 12 bases lying between them. Looked up from germline, CDR1 is MNHNY and CDR2 is SVGAGI (reference sequence). CDR3 length equals 13 residues. CDR3 loop: CASSRTENYEQYF. In nucleotides, the CDR3 is TGTGCCAGCAGCCGGACAGAAAACTACGAGCAGTACTTC.

This clone was recorded only once. This sequence joins TRBV3-1 (or the pseudogene TRBV3-2) and TRBJ1-2, with TRBD1 as a possible D gene (5 bases). CDR3 length: 14 residues. V gave up 1 base and J gave up 7 bases, with 13 bases separating them. The germline V gene encodes CDR1 LGHDT and CDR2 YNNKEL (reference sequence). CDR3 sequence reads: CASSQAGRAPGYTF. The CDR3, as DNA: TGTGCCAGCAGCCAAGCGGGCAGGGCCCCTGGCTACACCTTC.

The CDR3 sequence is CASSDRGLSIEKLFF. CDR3 DNA sequence: TGTGCCAGTAGTGACAGGGGGCTGTCGATTGAAAAACTGTTTTTT. The J gene is TRBJ1-4, the V gene TRBV19; TRBD1 matches at 10 bases. V was clipped by 5 bases and J by 7 bases; unmatched bases: 7. The CDR3 totals 15 residues. The germline V gene has CDR1 LNHDA and CDR2 SQIVND (reference sequence).

The rearrangement links TRBV27 to TRBJ2-3; 11 positions agree with TRBD2. The CDR3 extends over 15 amino acids. V shed 6 bases, J shed 6 bases, and the junction held 8 bases outside the gene matches. In germline, CDR1 is MNHEY, CDR2 SMNVEV (reference sequence). This chain's CDR3 is CASRFLAGGLDTQYF. The CDR3 nucleotides are TGTGCCAGCAGGTTCTTAGCGGGGGGGCTTGATACGCAGTATTTT.

As DNA, the CDR3 is TGTGCCAGCACTGACAGGGGGCGGCCCTCCTCTGGCTACACCTTC. Its protein is CASTDRGRPSSGYTF. The chain recombines TRBV3-1 (or the pseudogene TRBV3-2) with TRBJ1-2, with 10 nucleotides matching TRBD1. The CDR3 extends over 15 amino acids. The V gene end was trimmed by 7 bases and the J gene end by 7 bases; junction bases not matched to a gene: 12. Per the germline V gene, CDR1 is LGHDT and CDR2 is YNNKEL (reference sequence).

J is TRBJ1-5 and V is TRBV2; the D gene is possibly TRBD1 (6 bases). V lost 3 bases to trimming and J lost 2 bases, with 11 bases between them. CDR1 and CDR2 from the germline V gene are SNHLY and FYNNEI. There are 15 residues in the CDR3. The CDR3 region is CASSDDAGGNQPQHF. For the CDR3, the DNA is TGTGCCAGCAGTGATGACGCAGGGGGCAATCAGCCCCAGCATTTT.

This clone has only one observation. The chain couples TRBV29-1 to TRBJ1-1, with D possibly matching TRBD1 (6 bases). Trimming pared 4 bases from V and 4 bases from J, leaving 13 bases between. There are 13 residues in the CDR3. In germline, CDR1 is SQVTM, CDR2 ANQGSEA. The CDR3 reads CSVVELQGTEAFF. CDR3 bases: TGCAGCGTTGTGGAGCTACAGGGCACTGAAGCTTTCTTT.

The CDR3 loop is CASSITGGAIYEQYF. CDR3 DNA: TGTGCCAGTAGTATAACAGGGGGCGCGATCTACGAGCAGTACTTC. The J gene is TRBJ2-7, the V gene TRBV19; TRBD1 matches 9 bases. This CDR3 region has 15 residues. Germline loops: CDR1 LNHDA, CDR2 SQIVND (reference sequence). V shed 2 bases, J shed 3 bases, and the junction held 5 bases outside the gene matches.

The rearrangement links TRBV30 to TRBJ1-1; 7 nucleotides match TRBD1. Germline CDR1 and CDR2: GTSNPN and SVGIG (reference sequence). V shed 2 bases, J shed 7 bases, and the junction held 4 bases outside the gene matches. This CDR3 spans 12 amino acids. The DNA for the CDR3 is TGTGCCTGGAGTCTAAGGACAGGTGAAGCTTTCTTT. It yields the protein CAWSLRTGEAFF. Variable domain in full (rest from reference TRBV30 and TRBJ1-1): SQTIHQWPATLVQPVGSPLSLECTVEGTSNPNLYWYRQAAGRGLQLLFYSVGIGQISSEVPQNLSASRPQDRQFILSSKKLLLSDSGFYLCAWSLRTGEAFFGQGTRLTVV.

The CDR3 reads CASSQELEWAKNIQYF. CDR3 bases: TGCGCCAGCAGCCAAGAGTTAGAATGGGCCAAAAACATTCAGTACTTC. The chain joins TRBV4-3 to TRBJ2-4, with D hard to call. Germline V lookup: CDR1 LGHNA, CDR2 YSLEER. The CDR3 loop spans 16 amino acids. V was shortened by 0 bases and J by 1 base, with 10 bases between the two germline ends.

The V call is TRBV7-2, the J call TRBJ2-5; D gene uncertain. CDR1 is SGHTA and CDR2 is FQGNSA in the germline V gene. CDR3 length equals 13 residues. Deletions cut 3 bases from V and 5 bases from J, with 10 bases between. CDR3 amino acids: CASSFEPLETQYF. The CDR3 DNA reads TGTGCCAGCAGCTTCGAGCCGCTGGAGACCCAGTACTTC.

This clone was detected only a few times. The rearrangement uses TRBV30 and TRBJ1-6, with D unclear. The V end was cut by 3 bases, the J end by 2 bases, with 14 bases between. Looked up from germline, CDR1 is GTSNPN and CDR2 is SVGIG (reference sequence). The CDR3 has 16 amino acids. The CDR3 loop is CAWRKELDTYNSPLHF. The CDR3 nucleotides are TGTGCCTGGAGGAAAGAACTCGACACCTATAATTCACCCCTCCACTTT.

This chain uses TRBV7-2 with TRBJ2-1; 7 bases are a match to TRBD2. This CDR3 has 15 residues. Germline values: CDR1 SGHTA, CDR2 FQGNSA. With 8 bases clipped from V and 0 bases from J, the junction kept 7 bases outside the gene matches. The CDR3 loop reads CASAVGGNSYNEQFF. The CDR3 DNA follows: TGTGCCAGCGCTGTGGGGGGGAACTCCTACAATGAGCAGTTCTTC.

J is TRBJ2-5 and V is TRBV5-1; 11 bases are a match to TRBD1. Germline V gene sequence: CDR1 SGHRS, CDR2 YFSETQ. J gave up 2 bases and V 4 bases, and 4 bases lay outside the gene matches. The CDR3 loop spans 15 amino acids. The CDR3 spells CASSPGTGGQETQYF. CDR3 bases: TGCGCCAGCAGCCCCGGGACAGGGGGACAAGAGACCCAGTACTTC.

This clone was counted a single time. The rearrangement uses TRBV10-2 and TRBJ2-1; TRBD2 matches 8 bases. CDR1 and CDR2 (germline): WSHSY, SAAADI. The CDR3 runs to 19 residues. V dropped 0 bases and J dropped 10; count of bases not matched to a gene: 20. CDR3 in amino acids: CASSESIGKGLGGFGEQFF. The CDR3 region has the DNA TGCGCCAGCAGTGAGTCCATAGGGAAGGGACTAGGTGGTTTCGGGGAGCAGTTCTTC.

The V gene is TRBV3-1 (or the pseudogene TRBV3-2), the J gene TRBJ2-5, with TRBD2 matching over 10 bases. Germline trimming cut 4 bases from V and 2 bases from J; bases unmatched to any gene: 1. Germline lookup yields CDR1 LGHDT and CDR2 YNNKEL (reference sequence). This CDR3 spans 14 amino acids. CDR3 loop: CASSRTSGQETQYF. CDR3 coding DNA: TGTGCCAGCAGCCGGACTAGCGGTCAAGAGACCCAGTACTTC.

This clone was observed once. The CDR3, as DNA: TGTGCCAGCAGTTACTCTAGGGGGCCCGGAATGCAGTACTTC. Translation: CASSYSRGPGMQYF. The V call is TRBV6-5, the J call TRBJ2-7; 7 nucleotides match TRBD1. Germline V gene data show CDR1 as MNHEY and CDR2 as SVGAGI. V was clipped by 0 bases and J by 9 bases; unmatched bases: 8. CDR3 length: 14 amino acids.

The chain is built from TRBV7-9 and TRBJ2-1, with a possible D match to TRBD2 (5 bases). Between the trimmed V and J ends, which lost 5 bases and 5 bases, there was a span of 16 bases. The CDR3 has 15 amino acids. Germline V CDR1 and CDR2: SEHNR, FQNEAQ (reference sequence). The CDR3 region is CASSPRPVRDNEQFF. The CDR3 DNA reads as TGTGCCAGCAGCCCGAGGCCCGTGCGGGACAATGAGCAGTTCTTC.

The rearrangement uses TRBV2 and TRBJ2-3, with D perhaps matching TRBD1 (5 bases). CDR1 is SNHLY, CDR2 FYNNEI, per germline. This CDR3 has 14 residues. Trimming took 5 bases from V and 0 from J, leaving 9 bases between them. CDR3 DNA sequence: TGTGCCAGCAGTAGGGGTGGGAGCACAGATACGCAGTATTTT. Protein: CASSRGGSTDTQYF.